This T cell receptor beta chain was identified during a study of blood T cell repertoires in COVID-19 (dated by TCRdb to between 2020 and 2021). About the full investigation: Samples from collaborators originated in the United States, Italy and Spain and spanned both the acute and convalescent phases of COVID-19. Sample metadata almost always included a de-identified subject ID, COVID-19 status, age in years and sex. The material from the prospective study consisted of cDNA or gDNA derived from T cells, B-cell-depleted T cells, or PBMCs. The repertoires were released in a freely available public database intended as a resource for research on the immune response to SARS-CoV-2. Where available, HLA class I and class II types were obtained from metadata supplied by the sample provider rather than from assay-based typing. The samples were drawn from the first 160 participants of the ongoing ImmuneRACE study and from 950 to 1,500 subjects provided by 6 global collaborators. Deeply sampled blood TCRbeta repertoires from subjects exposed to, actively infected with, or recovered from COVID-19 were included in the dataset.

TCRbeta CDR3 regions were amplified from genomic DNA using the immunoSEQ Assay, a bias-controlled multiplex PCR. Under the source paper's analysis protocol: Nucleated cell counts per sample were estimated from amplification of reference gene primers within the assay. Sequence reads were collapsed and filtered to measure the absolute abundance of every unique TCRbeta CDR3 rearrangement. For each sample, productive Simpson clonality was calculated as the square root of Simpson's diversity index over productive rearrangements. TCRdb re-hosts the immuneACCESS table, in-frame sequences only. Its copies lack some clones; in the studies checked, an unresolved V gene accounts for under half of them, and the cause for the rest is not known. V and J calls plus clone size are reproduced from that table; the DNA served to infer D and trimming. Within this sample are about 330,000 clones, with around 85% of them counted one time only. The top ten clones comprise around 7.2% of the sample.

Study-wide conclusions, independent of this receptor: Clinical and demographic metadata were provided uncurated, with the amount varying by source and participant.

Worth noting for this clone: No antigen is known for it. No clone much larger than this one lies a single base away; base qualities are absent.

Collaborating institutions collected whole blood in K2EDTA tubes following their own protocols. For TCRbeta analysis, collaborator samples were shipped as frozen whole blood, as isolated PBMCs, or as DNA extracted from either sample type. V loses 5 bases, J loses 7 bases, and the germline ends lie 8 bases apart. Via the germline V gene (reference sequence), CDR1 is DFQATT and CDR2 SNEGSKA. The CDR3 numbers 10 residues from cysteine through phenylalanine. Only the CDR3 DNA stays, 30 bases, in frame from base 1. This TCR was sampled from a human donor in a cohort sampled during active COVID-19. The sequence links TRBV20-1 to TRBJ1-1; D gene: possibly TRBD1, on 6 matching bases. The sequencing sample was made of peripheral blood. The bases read TGCAGTGCTCGGGACATTGAAGCTTTCTTT. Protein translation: CSARDIEAFF.